The entry below describes one T cell receptor beta chain. Its matching antigen is unknown. This specimen comes from a study of cytomegalovirus exposure and HLA in healthy donors. Points from the study as a whole: Upon later analysis, HLA-associated TCR beta chains proved more clonally expanded than other, equally common chains. Across all donors, roughly uniform sequencing depth was an assumption of the presence/absence analyses. The study dropped some indistinguishable V segments, TRBV6-2 and TRBV6-3 among them.

The PCR employed 60 Vbeta primers together with 13 Jbeta primers. Methods used by the authors: Some 11 million of the about 80 million unique TCR beta chains counted in a later analysis were shared. Method: immunoSEQ multiplex PCR; TCRdb's copy keeps in-frame clones and lacks some. The V and J calls and clone size come from that table; D and trimming were worked out from the DNA. The table shows over 150,000 clones, with 77% occurring only once. Germline V gives CDR1 MGHRA, CDR2 YSYEKL. The trim removed 0 bases at V and 4 bases at J, leaving 6 bases unmatched. CDR3 length: 16 amino acids. What was sequenced was PBMCs. V and J are TRBV4-1 and TRBJ2-1, with 7 positions matching TRBD1. The TCR sequence derives from a woman aged 55-75 years in good health and CMV-seropositive. The CDR3 here is CASSQEPGQIYNEQFF. The CDR3 DNA is TGCGCCAGCAGCCAAGAACCGGGACAGATATACAATGAGCAGTTCTTC.